The rows below give T cell receptor beta chains drawn from one sample of a study of T cell responses to AZD1222 COVID-19 vaccine. The table came from immunoSEQ multiplex PCR; TCRdb's copy has only in-frame clones and leaves some out. Of 130,000 or so clones listed, more than 70% were seen once; the top ten hold 2.5% to 3.5%. Source: peripheral blood, taken on day 0 of AZD1222 vaccination. These receptors were taken from an adult in good health. The CDR3 runs from the conserved cysteine through the conserved F or W. A D gene is named only where the DNA matches it firmly. The listing skips clone size in some rows; elsewhere it reads once, few, many or a size class.

d_gene	v_gene	abundance	j_gene	CDR3nt	CDR3aa
.	TRBV9	.	TRBJ1-5	TGTGCCAGCAGCGTAGGGCAGAGCAATCAGCCCCAGCATTTT	CASSVGQSNQPQHF
TRBD1	TRBV10-2	.	TRBJ2-7	TGCGCCAGCCGCGAGAGGACAGGGCGCTCGGAGCAGTACTTC	CASRERTGRSEQYF
.	TRBV7-2	.	TRBJ2-5	TGTGCCAGCAGTTTGAGCAGGGGCGCGGAGGAGACCCAGTACTTC	CASSLSRGAEETQYF
TRBD1	TRBV2	.	TRBJ2-7	TGTGCCAGCAGTGCCTGGACAGGGAAAAAGTACGAGCAGTACTTC	CASSAWTGKKYEQYF
.	TRBV29-1	many	TRBJ1-2	TGCAGCGTTGAAGATCCCGGGGGGCGGTGGGGCTACACCTTC	CSVEDPGGRWGYTF
.	TRBV7-8	.	TRBJ2-5	TGTGCCAGCAGCTCCCGGGGGCTAGATCTTAAAGGCCAAGAGACCCAGTACTTC	CASSSRGLDLKGQETQYF
.	TRBV9	.	TRBJ1-2	TGTGCCAGCAGCGTAGTTCCAGTAGCTAACTATGGCTACACCTTC	CASSVVPVANYGYTF
.	TRBV12-3/TRBV12-4	.	TRBJ2-3	TGTGCCAGCAGTTTTGGAGATACGCAGTATTTT	CASSFGDTQYF
TRBD2	TRBV9	.	TRBJ2-1	TGTGCCAGCAGCGTAACTAGCGGGGTTTACAATGAGCAGTTCTTC	CASSVTSGVYNEQFF
TRBD2	TRBV18	.	TRBJ2-2	TGTGCCAGCTCACCTAGGGAGGGGAACACCGGGGAGCTGTTTTTT	CASSPREGNTGELFF
.	TRBV4-3	.	TRBJ2-2	TGCGCCAGCAGCCAATTTTTTAGGGGCGGGGAGCTGTTTTTT	CASSQFFRGGELFF
.	TRBV6-5	.	TRBJ1-2	TGTGCCAGCAGACGGGGTACTAACTATGGCTACACCTTC	CASRRGTNYGYTF
.	TRBV28	few	TRBJ2-3	TGTGCCAGCACCCTAAGAAGGCCCAATTTCGGGGCTACGCAGTATTTT	CASTLRRPNFGATQYF
.	TRBV13	.	TRBJ2-7	TGTGCCAGCAGCCAAGGCGGGGTAGGGAACGAGCAGTACTTC	CASSQGGVGNEQYF
TRBD1	TRBV7-9	.	TRBJ2-1	TGTGCCAGCAGTCCAACCGGGACAGGGGCGTACAATGAGCAGTTCTTC	CASSPTGTGAYNEQFF
.	TRBV28	.	TRBJ2-7	TGTGCCAGCAGTCGACTTTCTCTCGAGCAGTACTTC	CASSRLSLEQYF
.	TRBV11-2	.	TRBJ1-3	TGTGCCAGCAGCAAGATCCGGGACAAACCACCCTCTGGAAACACCATATATTTT	CASSKIRDKPPSGNTIYF
.	TRBV7-3	few	TRBJ2-2	TGTGCCAGCAGCCCGGGCACCGGGGAGCTGTTTTTT	CASSPGTGELFF
TRBD1	TRBV6-5	.	TRBJ1-6	TGTGCCAGCAGTTTCCAGACAGGGGGGTCACCCCTCCACTTT	CASSFQTGGSPLHF
.	TRBV6-6	.	TRBJ1-3	TGTGCCAGCAGTGAGGGGGACGGAAACACCATATATTTT	CASSEGDGNTIYF
.	TRBV28	.	TRBJ1-5	TGTGCCAGCAGTTTACCCGACAGCGGCAATCAGCCCCAGCATTTT	CASSLPDSGNQPQHF
.	TRBV27	.	TRBJ2-3	TGTGCCAGCAGTTTTGTAGGCGCAAGCACAGATACGCAGTATTTT	CASSFVGASTDTQYF